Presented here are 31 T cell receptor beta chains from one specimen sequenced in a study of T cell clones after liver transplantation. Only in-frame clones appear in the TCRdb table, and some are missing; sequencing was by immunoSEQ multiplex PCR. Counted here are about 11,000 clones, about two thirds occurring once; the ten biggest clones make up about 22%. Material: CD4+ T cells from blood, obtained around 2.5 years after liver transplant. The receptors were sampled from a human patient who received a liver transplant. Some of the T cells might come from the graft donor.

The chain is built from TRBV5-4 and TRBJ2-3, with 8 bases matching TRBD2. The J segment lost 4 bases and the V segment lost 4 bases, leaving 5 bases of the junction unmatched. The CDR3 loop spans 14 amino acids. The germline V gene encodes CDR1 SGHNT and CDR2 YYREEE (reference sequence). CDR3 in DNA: TGTGCCAGCAGCCTAAGCGGGAGTGCAGATACGCAGTATTTT. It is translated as CASSLSGSADTQYF.

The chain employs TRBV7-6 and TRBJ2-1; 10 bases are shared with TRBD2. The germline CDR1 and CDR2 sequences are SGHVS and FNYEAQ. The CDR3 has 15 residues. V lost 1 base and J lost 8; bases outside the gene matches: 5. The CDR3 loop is CASSLEASGRYEQFF. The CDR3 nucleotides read TGTGCCAGCAGCTTAGAGGCTAGCGGGAGATATGAGCAGTTCTTC.

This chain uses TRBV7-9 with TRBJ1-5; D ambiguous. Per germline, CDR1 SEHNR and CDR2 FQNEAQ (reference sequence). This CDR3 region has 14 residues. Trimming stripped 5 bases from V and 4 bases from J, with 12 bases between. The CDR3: CASSHSGQNQPQHF. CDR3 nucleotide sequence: TGTGCCAGCAGCCATTCCGGGCAGAATCAGCCCCAGCATTTT. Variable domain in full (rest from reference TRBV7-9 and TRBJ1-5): DTGVSQNPRHKITKRGQNVTFRCDPISEHNRLYWYRQTLGQGPEFLTYFQNEAQLEKSRLLSDRFSAERPKGSFSTLEIQRTEQGDSAMYLCASSHSGQNQPQHFGDGTRLSIL.

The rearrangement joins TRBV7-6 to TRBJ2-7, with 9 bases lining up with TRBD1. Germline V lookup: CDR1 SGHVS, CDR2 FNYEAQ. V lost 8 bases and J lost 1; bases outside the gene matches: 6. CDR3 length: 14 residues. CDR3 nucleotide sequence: TGTGCCAGCGGAGGGGGGACAGGGTCCTACGAGCAGTACTTC. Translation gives CASGGGTGSYEQYF.

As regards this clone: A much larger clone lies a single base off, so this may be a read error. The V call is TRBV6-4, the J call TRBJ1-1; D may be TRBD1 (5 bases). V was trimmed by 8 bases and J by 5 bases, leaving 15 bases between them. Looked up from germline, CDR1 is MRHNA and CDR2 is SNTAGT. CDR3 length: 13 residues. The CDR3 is CASASGWGTEAFF. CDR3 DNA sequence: TGTGCCAGCGCCTCAGGGTGGGGGACTGAAGCTTTCTTT.

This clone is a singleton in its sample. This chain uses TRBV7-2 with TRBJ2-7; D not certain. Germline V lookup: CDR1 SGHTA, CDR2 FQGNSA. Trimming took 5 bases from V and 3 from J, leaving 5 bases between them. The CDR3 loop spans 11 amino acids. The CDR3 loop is CASSRDYEQYF. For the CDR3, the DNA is TGTGCCAGCAGCCGTGACTACGAGCAGTACTTC.

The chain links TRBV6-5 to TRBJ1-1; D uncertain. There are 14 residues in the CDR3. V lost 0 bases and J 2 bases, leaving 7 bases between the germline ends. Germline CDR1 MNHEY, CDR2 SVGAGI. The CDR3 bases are TGTGCCAGCAGTTACTCGAAGGTTAACACTGAAGCTTTCTTT. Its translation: CASSYSKVNTEAFF.

The CDR3 loop reads CASSLDREGRSPLHF. CDR3 bases: TGTGCCAGCAGCCTCGACAGGGAGGGACGGTCACCCCTCCACTTT. V is TRBV6-5 and J is TRBJ1-6; 7 bases agree with TRBD1. The V segment lost 6 bases and the J segment 10 bases; nucleotides outside the gene matches: 12. Germline-derived CDR1 and CDR2 are MNHEY and SVGAGI. The CDR3 is 15 residues long.

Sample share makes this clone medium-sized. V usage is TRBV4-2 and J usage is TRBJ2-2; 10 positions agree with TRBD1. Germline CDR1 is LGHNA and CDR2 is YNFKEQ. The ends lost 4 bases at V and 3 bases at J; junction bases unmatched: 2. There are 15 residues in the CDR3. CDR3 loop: CASSPGQGDTGELFF. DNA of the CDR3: TGTGCCAGCAGCCCCGGACAGGGGGACACCGGGGAGCTGTTTTTT.

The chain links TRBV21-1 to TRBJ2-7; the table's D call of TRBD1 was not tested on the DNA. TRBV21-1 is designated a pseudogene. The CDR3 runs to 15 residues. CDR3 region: CASSPTGIPSYEQYV. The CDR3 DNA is TGTGCCAGCAGCCCAACAGGGATTCCTTCCTACGAGCAGTACGTC.

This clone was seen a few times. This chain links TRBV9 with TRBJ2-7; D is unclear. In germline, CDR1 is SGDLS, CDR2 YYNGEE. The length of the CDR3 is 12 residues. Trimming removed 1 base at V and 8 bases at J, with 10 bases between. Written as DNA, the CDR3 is TGTGCCAGCAGCGTATCCATCGATAAGCAGTACGTC. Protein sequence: CASSVSIDKQYV.

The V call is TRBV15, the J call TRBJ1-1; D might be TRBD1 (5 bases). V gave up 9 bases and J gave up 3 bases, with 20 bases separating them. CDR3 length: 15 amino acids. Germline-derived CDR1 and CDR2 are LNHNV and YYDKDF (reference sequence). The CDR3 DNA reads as TGTGCCACTTACGCCCATCCTGCAGGGCACACTGAAGCTTTCTTT. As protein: CATYAHPAGHTEAFF. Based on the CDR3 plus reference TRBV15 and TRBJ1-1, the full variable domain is DAMVIQNPRYQVTQFGKPVTLSCSQTLNHNVMYWYQQKSSQAPKLLFHYYDKDFNNEADTPDNFQSRRPNTSFCFLDIRSPGLGDTAMYLCATYAHPAGHTEAFFGQGTRLTVV.

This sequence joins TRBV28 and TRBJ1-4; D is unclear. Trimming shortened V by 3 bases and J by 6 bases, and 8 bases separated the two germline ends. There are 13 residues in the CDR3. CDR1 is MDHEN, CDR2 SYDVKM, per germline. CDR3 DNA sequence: TGTGCCAGCAGTTTGGAATTGTATGAAAAACTGTTTTTT. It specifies CASSLELYEKLFF. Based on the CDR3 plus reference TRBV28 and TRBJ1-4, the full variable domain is DVKVTQSSRYLVKRTGEKVFLECVQDMDHENMFWYRQDPGLGLRLIYFSYDVKMKEKGDIPEGYSVSREKKERFSLILESASTNQTSMYLCASSLELYEKLFFGSGTQLSVL.

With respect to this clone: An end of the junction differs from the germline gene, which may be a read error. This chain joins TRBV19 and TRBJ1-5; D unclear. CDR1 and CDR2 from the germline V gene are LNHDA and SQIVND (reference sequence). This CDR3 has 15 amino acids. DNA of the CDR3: TGTACCAGTAGTATCTTCACTGCGAGCAATCAGCCCCAGCATTTT. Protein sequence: CTSSIFTASNQPQHF.

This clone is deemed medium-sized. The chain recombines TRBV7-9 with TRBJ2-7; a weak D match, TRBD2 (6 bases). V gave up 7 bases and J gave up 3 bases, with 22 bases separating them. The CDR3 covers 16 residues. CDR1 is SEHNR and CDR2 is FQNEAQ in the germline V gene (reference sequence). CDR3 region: CASNEGWAGTHYEQYV. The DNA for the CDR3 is TGTGCCAGCAACGAGGGGTGGGCGGGGACCCACTACGAGCAGTACGTC.

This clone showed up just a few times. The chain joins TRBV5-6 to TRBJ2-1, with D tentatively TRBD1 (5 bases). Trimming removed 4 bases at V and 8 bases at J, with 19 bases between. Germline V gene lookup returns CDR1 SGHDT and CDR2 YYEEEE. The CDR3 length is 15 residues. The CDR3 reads CASSPQAALLDEQFF. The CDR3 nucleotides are TGTGCCAGCAGCCCACAGGCGGCATTGTTGGATGAGCAGTTCTTC.

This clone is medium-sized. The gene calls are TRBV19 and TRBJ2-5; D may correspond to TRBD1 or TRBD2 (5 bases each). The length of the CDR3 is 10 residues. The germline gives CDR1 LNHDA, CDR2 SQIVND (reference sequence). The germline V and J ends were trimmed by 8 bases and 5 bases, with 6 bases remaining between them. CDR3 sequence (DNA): TGTGCCAGTGAGGGGGAGACCCAGTACTTC. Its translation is CASEGETQYF.

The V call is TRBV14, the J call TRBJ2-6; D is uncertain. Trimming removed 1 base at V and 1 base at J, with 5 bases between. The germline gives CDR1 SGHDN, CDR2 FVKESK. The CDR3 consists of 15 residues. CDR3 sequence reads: CASSQGASGANVLTF. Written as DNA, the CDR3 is TGTGCCAGCAGCCAAGGTGCATCTGGGGCCAACGTCCTGACTTTC. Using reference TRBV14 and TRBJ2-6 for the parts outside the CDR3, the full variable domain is EAGVTQFPSHSVIEKGQTVTLRCDPISGHDNLYWYRRVMGKEIKFLLHFVKESKQDESGMPNNRFLAERTGGTYSTLKVQPAELEDSGVYFCASSQGASGANVLTFGAGSRLTVL.

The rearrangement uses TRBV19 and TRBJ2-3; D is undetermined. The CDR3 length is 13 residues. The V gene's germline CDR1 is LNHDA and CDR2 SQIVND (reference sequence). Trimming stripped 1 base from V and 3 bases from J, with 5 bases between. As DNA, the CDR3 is TGTGCCAGTAGTATAGTTTGGACAGATACGCAGTATTTT. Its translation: CASSIVWTDTQYF.

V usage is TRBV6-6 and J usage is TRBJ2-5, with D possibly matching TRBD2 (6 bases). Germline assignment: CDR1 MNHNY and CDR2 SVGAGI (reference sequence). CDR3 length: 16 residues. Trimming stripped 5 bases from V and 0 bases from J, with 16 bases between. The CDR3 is CASSGGRWGDQETQYF. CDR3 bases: TGTGCCAGCAGTGGCGGACGGTGGGGGGACCAAGAGACCCAGTACTTC.

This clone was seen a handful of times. CDR3 nucleotides: TGTGCCAGCAGTGATAGCGAACTCGAGGAGCAGTACTTC. It specifies CASSDSELEEQYF. The chain has TRBV2 and TRBJ2-7, with D possibly being TRBD2 (5 bases). Germline CDR1 is SNHLY and CDR2 is FYNNEI. The CDR3 runs 13 residues. Trimming removed 3 bases from V and 7 bases from J, with 13 bases in between. Looking up the rest from reference TRBV2 and TRBJ2-7 gives the full variable domain: EPEVTQTPSHQVTQMGQEVILRCVPISNHLYFYWYRQILGQKVEFLVSFYNNEISEKSEIFDDQFSVERPDGSNFTLKIRSTKLEDSAMYFCASSDSELEEQYFGPGTRLTVT.

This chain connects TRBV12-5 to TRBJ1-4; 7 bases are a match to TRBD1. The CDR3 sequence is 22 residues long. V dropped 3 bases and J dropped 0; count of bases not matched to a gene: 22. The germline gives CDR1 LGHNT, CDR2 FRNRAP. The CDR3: CASGFTLPLAPGQNSTNEKLFF. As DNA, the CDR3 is TGTGCTAGTGGTTTCACCTTACCTCTTGCCCCGGGACAGAACTCAACTAATGAAAAACTGTTTTTT.

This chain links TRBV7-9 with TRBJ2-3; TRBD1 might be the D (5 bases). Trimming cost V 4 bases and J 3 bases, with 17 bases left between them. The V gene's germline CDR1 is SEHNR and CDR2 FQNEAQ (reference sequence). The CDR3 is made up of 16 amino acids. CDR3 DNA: TGTGCCAGCAGCTCCTTCCCCGACAGAATTACAGATACGCAGTATTTT. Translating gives CASSSFPDRITDTQYF.

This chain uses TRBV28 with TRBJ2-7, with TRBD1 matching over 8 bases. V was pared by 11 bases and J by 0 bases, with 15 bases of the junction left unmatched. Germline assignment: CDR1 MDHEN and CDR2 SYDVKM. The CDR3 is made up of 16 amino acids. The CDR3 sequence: CASHGTGEKSSYEQYF. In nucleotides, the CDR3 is TGTGCCTCCCATGGGACAGGCGAAAAGAGCTCCTACGAGCAGTACTTC.

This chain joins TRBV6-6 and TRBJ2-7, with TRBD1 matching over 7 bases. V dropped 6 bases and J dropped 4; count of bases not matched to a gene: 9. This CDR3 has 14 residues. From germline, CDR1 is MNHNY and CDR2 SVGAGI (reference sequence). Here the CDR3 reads CASREGAQGYEQYV. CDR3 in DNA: TGTGCCAGCAGAGAGGGGGCCCAGGGGTACGAGCAGTACGTC.

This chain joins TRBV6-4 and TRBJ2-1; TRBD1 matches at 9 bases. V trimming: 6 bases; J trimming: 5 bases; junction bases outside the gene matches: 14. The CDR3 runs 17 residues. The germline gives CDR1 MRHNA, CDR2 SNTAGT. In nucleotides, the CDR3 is TGTGCCAGCAGCCATTTTTCCGGGACAGGGAGCGACAATGAGCAGTTCTTC. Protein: CASSHFSGTGSDNEQFF.

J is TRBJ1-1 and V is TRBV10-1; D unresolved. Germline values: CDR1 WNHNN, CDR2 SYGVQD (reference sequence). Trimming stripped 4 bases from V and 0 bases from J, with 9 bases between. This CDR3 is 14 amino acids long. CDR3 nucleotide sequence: TGCGCCAGCAGTGCAACAGTTCTGAACACTGAAGCTTTCTTT. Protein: CASSATVLNTEAFF.

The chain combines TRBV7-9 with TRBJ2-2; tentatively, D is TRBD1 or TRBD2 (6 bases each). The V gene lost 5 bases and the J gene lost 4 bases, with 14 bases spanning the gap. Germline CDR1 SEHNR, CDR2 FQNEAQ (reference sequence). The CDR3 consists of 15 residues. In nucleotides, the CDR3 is TGTGCCAGCAGCCCTCCGGGGGCACCCACCGGGGAGCTGTTTTTT. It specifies CASSPPGAPTGELFF.

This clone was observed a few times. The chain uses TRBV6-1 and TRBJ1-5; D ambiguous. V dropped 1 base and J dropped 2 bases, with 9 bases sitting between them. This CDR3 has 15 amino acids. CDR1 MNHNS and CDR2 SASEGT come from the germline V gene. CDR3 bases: TGTGCCAGCAGTGAAGTCCGGGCCGGCAATCAGCCCCAGCATTTT. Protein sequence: CASSEVRAGNQPQHF.

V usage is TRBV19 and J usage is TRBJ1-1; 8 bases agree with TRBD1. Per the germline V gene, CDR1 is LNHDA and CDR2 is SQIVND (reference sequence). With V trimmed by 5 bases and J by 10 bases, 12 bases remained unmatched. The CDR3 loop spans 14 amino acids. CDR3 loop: CASSLQIIDRGAFF. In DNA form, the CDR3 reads TGTGCCAGTAGTCTCCAGATAATTGACAGGGGAGCTTTCTTT.

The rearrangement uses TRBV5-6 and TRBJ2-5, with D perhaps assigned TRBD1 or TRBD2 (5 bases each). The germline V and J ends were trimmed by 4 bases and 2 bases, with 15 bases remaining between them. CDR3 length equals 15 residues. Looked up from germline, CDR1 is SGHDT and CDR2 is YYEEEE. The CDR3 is CASSGGGRDQETQYF. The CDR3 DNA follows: TGTGCCAGCAGCGGTGGAGGCAGGGATCAAGAGACCCAGTACTTC.